This record covers a single TCR beta chain. The sample comes from a study of blood T cell repertoires in COVID-19. Across the study: PBMCs, B-cell-depleted T cells, or T cells provided the cDNA or gDNA that made up the material.

Germline lookup yields CDR1 SGHAT and CDR2 FQDESV (reference sequence). Trimming took 5 bases from V and 4 from J; bases not matched to a gene: 4. This CDR3 has 15 amino acids. Assay: immunoSEQ multiplex PCR; the TCRdb copy retains only in-frame clones and omits some. This table holds some 370,000 clones, around 87% found once. The sequenced sample consisted of peripheral blood. The chain carries TRBV11-1 and TRBJ2-2; TRBD1 matches 10 bases. This sequence was found in a man aged 18 to 29 with active or convalescent COVID-19. The CDR3, as DNA: TGTGCCAGCAGCGACGGGACAGGGGCCACCGGGGAGCTGTTTTTT. As protein: CASSDGTGATGELFF.